One and the same sample provided the 16 T cell receptor beta chains below, sequenced in a study of radiation and T cells in renal cell carcinoma. This table comes from immunoSEQ multiplex PCR, and its TCRdb copy is limited to in-frame clones, with some not included. The profile shows under 65,000 clones, around 78% of them singletons. Noted time point: baseline pretreatment blood. Noted treatment: 15 Gy SBRT to primary tumor, nephrectomy 4 weeks later. The sequencing used blood, collected from a patient whose treatment included radiotherapy and nephrectomy. The receptors here all came from a man aged 55-75 years with renal cell carcinoma.

As to this clone: The same CDR3 can be traced to other DNA sequences in this sample. The chain links TRBV7-7 to TRBJ2-5, with 10 nucleotides matching TRBD2. Unmatched junction bases numbered 2, after V lost 2 bases and J lost 2 bases. The CDR3 extends over 15 amino acids. Per the germline V gene, CDR1 is SSHAT and CDR2 is FNYEAQ (reference sequence). The CDR3, as DNA: TGTGCCAGCAGCTTACAGACTAGCGGGCAAGAGACCCAGTACTTC. Protein sequence: CASSLQTSGQETQYF. Full variable domain (outside the CDR3, taken from reference TRBV7-7 and TRBJ2-5): GAGVSQSPRYKVTKRGQDVTLRCDPISSHATLYWYQQALGQGPEFLTYFNYEAQPDKSGLPSDRFSAERPEGSISTLTIQRTEQRDSAMYRCASSLQTSGQETQYFGPGTRLLVL.

The chain joins TRBV10-2 to TRBJ2-7; 7 bases are a match to TRBD1. Germline CDR1 reads WSHSY; CDR2 reads SAAADI. This CDR3 comprises 15 residues. V was pared by 1 base and J by 3 bases, with 6 bases of the junction left unmatched. CDR3 residues: CASSEYGTERYEQYF. CDR3 DNA: TGCGCCAGCAGTGAGTACGGGACAGAACGCTACGAGCAGTACTTC.

This clone has a single count. The gene calls are TRBV18 and TRBJ2-7; D call uncertain. Looked up from germline, CDR1 is KGHSH and CDR2 is LQKENI. CDR3 length equals 14 residues. Trimming removed 2 bases from V and 0 bases from J, with 8 bases in between. The DNA for the CDR3 is TGTGCCAGCTCACCAGACTTAAGCTCCTACGAGCAGTACGTC. This encodes CASSPDLSSYEQYV.

The chain couples TRBV27 to TRBJ1-1, with D possibly matching TRBD1 (5 bases). With 0 bases removed from V and 5 bases from J, the gap between germline ends came to 7 bases. The CDR3 length is 13 residues. The germline gives CDR1 MNHEY, CDR2 SMNVEV (reference sequence). CDR3 nucleotides: TGTGCCAGCAGTTTATCTGGGACTACTGAAGCTTTCTTT. This translates into CASSLSGTTEAFF.

V and J are TRBV27 and TRBJ2-7; TRBD1 is a possible D gene (6 bases). The germline gives CDR1 MNHEY, CDR2 SMNVEV (reference sequence). V was pared by 6 bases and J by 2 bases, with 14 bases between. The length of the CDR3 is 14 residues. The CDR3 loop is CASSPAQGPYEQYV. DNA for the CDR3: TGTGCCAGCAGCCCGGCACAGGGTCCCTACGAGCAGTACGTC.

The CDR3 nucleotides read TGTGCCAGCAGCCCGCCTGGGGACATTCAGTACTTC. Translated, it gives CASSPPGDIQYF. This rearrangement joins TRBV6-6 to TRBJ2-4; D gene uncertain. V was shortened by 6 bases and J by 8 bases, with 11 bases between the two germline ends. Germline CDR1 is MNHNY and CDR2 is SVGAGI (reference sequence). CDR3 length: 12 residues.

The V gene is TRBV2, the J gene TRBJ1-6, with D possibly TRBD1 on 5 matching bases. From germline, CDR1 is SNHLY and CDR2 FYNNEI. Trimming cost V 1 base and J 7 bases, with 8 bases left between them. The CDR3 is 14 amino acids. The CDR3 DNA reads as TGTGCCAGCAGTGAAGGGCGGGGGAATTCACCCCTCCACTTT. It is translated as CASSEGRGNSPLHF.

CDR3 DNA sequence: TGTGCCAGCACTCCCGGGGGAATTGGGGGTTACGAGCAGTACGTC. Translation gives CASTPGGIGGYEQYV. V and J are TRBV28 and TRBJ2-7; D perhaps matches TRBD2 (6 bases). V gave up 7 bases and J gave up 4 bases, with 20 bases separating them. The CDR3 consists of 15 residues. Germline CDR1 MDHEN, CDR2 SYDVKM.

The J gene is TRBJ1-2, the V gene TRBV7-9; D might be TRBD1 (6 bases). V was trimmed by 3 bases and J by 5 bases, leaving 13 bases between them. The germline gives CDR1 SEHNR, CDR2 FQNEAQ (reference sequence). The CDR3 sequence is 14 residues long. The CDR3, as DNA: TGTGCCAGCAGCTTGGCAGGACAGAGTTATGGCTACACCTTC. It yields the protein CASSLAGQSYGYTF.

The chain joins TRBV9 to TRBJ2-2; TRBD2 matches 8 bases. The CDR3 consists of 16 residues. CDR1 is SGDLS, CDR2 YYNGEE, per germline. V lost 0 bases and J lost 6; bases outside the gene matches: 7. The CDR3 loop reads CASSVGASGSPGELFF. In nucleotides, the CDR3 is TGTGCCAGCAGCGTAGGGGCTAGCGGGTCCCCCGGGGAGCTGTTTTTT. Together with reference TRBV9 and TRBJ2-2, the CDR3 gives the full variable domain: DSGVTQTPKHLITATGQRVTLRCSPRSGDLSVYWYQQSLDQGLQFLIQYYNGEERAKGNILERFSAQQFPDLHSELNLSSLELGDSALYFCASSVGASGSPGELFFGEGSRLTVL.

The J gene is TRBJ2-1, the V gene TRBV7-6; 8 bases line up with TRBD1. CDR1 and CDR2 from the germline V gene are SGHVS and FNYEAQ. The trim removed 2 bases at V and 15 bases at J, leaving 6 bases unmatched. This CDR3 spans 12 amino acids. CDR3 region: CASSLKQGVVFF. The CDR3, as DNA: TGTGCCAGCAGCTTAAAACAGGGGGTTGTGTTCTTC.

The chain employs TRBV9 and TRBJ2-1, with TRBD2 identical over 10 bases. V dropped 2 bases and J dropped 3; count of bases not matched to a gene: 14. This CDR3 has 19 amino acids. In germline, CDR1 is SGDLS, CDR2 YYNGEE. This chain's CDR3 is CASSVSLAGEAGRYNEQFF. CDR3 nucleotide sequence: TGTGCCAGCAGCGTGAGCCTAGCGGGAGAGGCAGGGCGCTACAATGAGCAGTTCTTC.

The CDR3 region is CASSLGLAGPTDTQYF. In nucleotides, the CDR3 is TGTGCCAGTAGTCTTGGACTAGCGGGACCCACAGATACGCAGTATTTT. The J gene is TRBJ2-3, the V gene TRBV19, with 12 bases matching TRBD2. The germline gives CDR1 LNHDA, CDR2 SQIVND (reference sequence). The V gene end was trimmed by 5 bases and the J gene end by 2 bases; junction bases not matched to a gene: 5. The CDR3 has 16 amino acids.

The chain is built from TRBV5-6 and TRBJ2-5; D gene unclear. Trimming cost V 0 bases and J 5 bases, with 8 bases left between them. This CDR3 contains 13 residues. Per germline, CDR1 SGHDT and CDR2 YYEEEE. This CDR3 is CASSLVRVETQYF. CDR3 nucleotide sequence: TGTGCCAGCAGCTTGGTCCGAGTGGAGACCCAGTACTTC.

This rearrangement joins TRBV5-1 to TRBJ2-2; TRBD1 aligns across 9 bases. With 5 bases clipped from V and 3 bases from J, the junction kept 8 bases outside the gene matches. The germline CDR1 and CDR2 sequences are SGHRS and YFSETQ. The CDR3 spans 16 residues. For the CDR3, the DNA is TGCGCCAGCAGACCGTCCGGGACAGGGCACACCGGGGAGCTGTTTTTT. It yields the protein CASRPSGTGHTGELFF.

V and J are TRBV29-1 and TRBJ2-2; 7 positions match TRBD1. Looked up from germline, CDR1 is SQVTM and CDR2 is ANQGSEA. The V and J ends lost 5 bases and 2 bases, in that order; junction bases with no gene match: 8. This CDR3 contains 15 residues. DNA of the CDR3: TGCAGCGTTAGTCCGGGACAGAGAAACACCGGGGAGCTGTTTTTT. It is translated as CSVSPGQRNTGELFF.